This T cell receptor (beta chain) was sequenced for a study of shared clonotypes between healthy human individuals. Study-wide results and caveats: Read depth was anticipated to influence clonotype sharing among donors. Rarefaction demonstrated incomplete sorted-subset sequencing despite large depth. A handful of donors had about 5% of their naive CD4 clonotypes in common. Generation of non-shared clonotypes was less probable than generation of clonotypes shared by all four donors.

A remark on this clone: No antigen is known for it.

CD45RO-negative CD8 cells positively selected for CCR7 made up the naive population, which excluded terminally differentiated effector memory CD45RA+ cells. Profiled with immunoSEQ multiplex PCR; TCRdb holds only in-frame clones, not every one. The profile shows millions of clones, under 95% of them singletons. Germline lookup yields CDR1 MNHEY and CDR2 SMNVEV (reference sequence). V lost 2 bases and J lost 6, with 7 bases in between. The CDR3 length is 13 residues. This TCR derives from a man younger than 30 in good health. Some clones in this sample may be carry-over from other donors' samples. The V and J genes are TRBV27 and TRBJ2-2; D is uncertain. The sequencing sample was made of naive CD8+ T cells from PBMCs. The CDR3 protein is CASSLGKAGELFF. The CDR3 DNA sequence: TGTGCCAGCAGTTTAGGAAAGGCCGGGGAGCTGTTTTTT.